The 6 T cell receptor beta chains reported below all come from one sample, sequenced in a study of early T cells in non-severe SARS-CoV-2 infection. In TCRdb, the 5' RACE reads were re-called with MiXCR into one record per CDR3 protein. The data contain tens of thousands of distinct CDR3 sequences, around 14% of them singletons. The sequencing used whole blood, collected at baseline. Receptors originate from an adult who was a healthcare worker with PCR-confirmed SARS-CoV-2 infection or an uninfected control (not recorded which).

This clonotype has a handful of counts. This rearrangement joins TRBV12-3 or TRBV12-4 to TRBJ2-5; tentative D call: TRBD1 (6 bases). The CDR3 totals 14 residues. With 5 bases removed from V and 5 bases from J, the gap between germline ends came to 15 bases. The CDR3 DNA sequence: TGTGCCAGCAGTGATCAGGGGAGAGGGGAGACCCAGTACTTC. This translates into CASSDQGRGETQYF.

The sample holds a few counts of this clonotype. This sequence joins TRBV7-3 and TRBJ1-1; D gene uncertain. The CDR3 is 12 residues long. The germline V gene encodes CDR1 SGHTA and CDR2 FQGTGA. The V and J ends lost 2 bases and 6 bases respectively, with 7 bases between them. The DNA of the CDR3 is TGTGCCAGCAGCTTACCGGGGTCTGAAGCTTTCTTT. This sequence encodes CASSLPGSEAFF.

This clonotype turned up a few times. The CDR3 reads CAWSGGGRVEQYF. CDR3 DNA: TGTGCCTGGAGCGGTGGCGGGAGAGTCGAGCAGTACTTC. The chain employs TRBV30 and TRBJ2-7, with 7 bases that match TRBD2. The germline V gene has CDR1 GTSNPN and CDR2 SVGIG (reference sequence). With V trimmed by 3 bases and J by 6 bases, 8 bases remained unmatched. The CDR3 covers 13 residues.

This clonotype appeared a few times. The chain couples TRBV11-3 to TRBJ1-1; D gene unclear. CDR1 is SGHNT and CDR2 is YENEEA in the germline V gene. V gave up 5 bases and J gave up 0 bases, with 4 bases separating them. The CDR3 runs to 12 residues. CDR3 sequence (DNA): TGTGCCAGCAGCGGCATGAACACTGAAGCTTTCTTT. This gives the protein CASSGMNTEAFF.

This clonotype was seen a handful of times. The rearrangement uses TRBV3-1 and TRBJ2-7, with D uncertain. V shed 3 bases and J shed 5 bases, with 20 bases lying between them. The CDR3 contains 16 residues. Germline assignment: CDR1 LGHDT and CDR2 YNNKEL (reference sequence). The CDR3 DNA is TGTGCCAGCAGCCATGGTGGTGGCAGCAGAGATAACGAGCAGTACTTC. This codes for CASSHGGGSRDNEQYF.

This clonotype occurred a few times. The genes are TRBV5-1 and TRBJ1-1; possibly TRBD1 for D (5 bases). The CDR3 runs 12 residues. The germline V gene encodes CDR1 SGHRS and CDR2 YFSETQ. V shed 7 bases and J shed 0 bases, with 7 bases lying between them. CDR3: CASGGLNTEAFF. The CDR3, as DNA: TGCGCCAGCGGGGGACTGAACACTGAAGCTTTCTTT.